The clone carrying this T cell receptor (beta chain) was seen a few times. The CDR3 contains 15 residues. Looked up from germline, CDR1 is SNHLY and CDR2 is FYNNEI. Germline trimming cut 7 bases from V and 1 base from J; bases unmatched to any gene: 6. The sample comes from a study of blood T cell repertoires in COVID-19. The table came from immunoSEQ multiplex PCR; TCRdb's copy has only in-frame clones and leaves some out. Seen here are around 250,000 clones, around 81% observed once, and the top ten hold about 4.5%. V gene TRBV2 combines with J gene TRBJ2-3; 9 nucleotides align to TRBD2. Sequencing was done on a sample of peripheral blood. This receptor was taken from a man in his fifties or sixties with active or convalescent COVID-19. For the CDR3, the DNA is TGTGCCAGCAAGGGCGGGGGGGCTCGCACAGATACGCAGTATTTT. It codes for CASKGGGARTDTQYF.